The 12 T cell receptor beta chains given below trace back to one sample, sequenced in a study of shared clonotypes between healthy human individuals. Naive CD8 cells were CD45RO-negative, positively selected for CCR7, excluding terminally differentiated effector memory CD45RA+ cells. The table came from immunoSEQ multiplex PCR; TCRdb's copy has only in-frame clones and leaves some out. The repertoire holds around 2.1 million clones, with under 95% as singletons. Sequencing was carried out using naive CD8+ T cells from PBMCs. The origin of the receptors is a man aged 18 to 29 in good health. Some clones in this sample may be carry-over from other donors' samples.

Details on this clone: Other DNA sequences in this sample translate to the same CDR3. The gene calls are TRBV9 and TRBJ2-5, with D unclear. V dropped 0 bases and J dropped 5 bases, with 11 bases sitting between them. Germline V gives CDR1 SGDLS, CDR2 YYNGEE. The CDR3 sequence is 14 residues long. CDR3 DNA sequence: TGTGCCAGCAGCGTAGGTGGAGCCTTGGAGACCCAGTACTTC. It encodes CASSVGGALETQYF.

The chain has TRBV19 and TRBJ2-7; 9 nucleotides match TRBD1. Trimming took 5 bases from V and 4 from J; bases not matched to a gene: 6. This CDR3 spans 14 amino acids. The germline V gene has CDR1 LNHDA and CDR2 SQIVND (reference sequence). CDR3 region: CASSVTGGRYEQYF. CDR3 nucleotides: TGTGCCAGTAGTGTCACAGGGGGCAGGTACGAGCAGTACTTC.

Note on this clone: The same CDR3 arises from other DNA sequences in this sample as well. This chain joins TRBV19 and TRBJ2-7; TRBD1 matches at 7 bases. CDR1 and CDR2 from the germline V gene are LNHDA and SQIVND (reference sequence). The length of the CDR3 is 14 residues. J gave up 4 bases and V 3 bases, and 6 bases lay outside the gene matches. The CDR3 spells CASSISRDSYEQYF. CDR3 nucleotide sequence: TGTGCCAGTAGTATCTCCCGGGACAGTTACGAGCAGTACTTC.

The chain couples TRBV4-3 to TRBJ2-2; the D gene could be TRBD1 or TRBD2 (5 bases each). V was shortened by 0 bases and J by 3 bases, with 14 bases between the two germline ends. Germline V gene sequence: CDR1 LGHNA, CDR2 YSLEER. This CDR3 comprises 17 residues. The CDR3: CASSQDWGRVYTGELFF. CDR3 DNA sequence: TGCGCCAGCAGCCAAGATTGGGGACGGGTCTACACCGGGGAGCTGTTTTTT.

The chain joins TRBV27 to TRBJ1-1; D ambiguous. There are 11 residues in the CDR3. V dropped 7 bases and J dropped 0 bases, with 3 bases sitting between them. The germline CDR1 and CDR2 sequences are MNHEY and SMNVEV (reference sequence). The CDR3 reads CASMLNTEAFF. The DNA for the CDR3 is TGTGCCAGCATGTTGAACACTGAAGCTTTCTTT.

Of note for this clone: This same CDR3 is encoded by further DNA sequences in the sample. This chain uses TRBV7-2 with TRBJ1-1, with no clear D. Trimming shortened V by 1 base and J by 5 bases, and 11 bases separated the two germline ends. The length of the CDR3 is 14 residues. Germline-derived CDR1 and CDR2 are SGHTA and FQGNSA. The DNA for the CDR3 is TGTGCCAGCAGCTTAGTTCCTGGGTCTACTGAAGCTTTCTTT. The encoded protein is CASSLVPGSTEAFF.

The sample holds one count of this clone. This chain joins TRBV5-1 and TRBJ2-1; tentatively, D is TRBD1 (5 bases). Germline-derived CDR1 and CDR2 are SGHRS and YFSETQ. The CDR3 has 11 residues. The V and J ends lost 2 bases and 10 bases respectively, with 7 bases between them. In nucleotides, the CDR3 is TGCGCCAGCAGCTTTGCAGGGGAGCAGTTCTTC. Translating it yields CASSFAGEQFF.

The chain carries TRBV19 and TRBJ2-7; 9 nucleotides line up with TRBD2. This CDR3 has 15 residues. The V segment lost 7 bases and the J segment 4 bases; nucleotides outside the gene matches: 11. Germline V CDR1 and CDR2: LNHDA, SQIVND (reference sequence). The CDR3 region has the DNA TGTGCCAGTACCCCAGGGCGGGAGGGTCAGTACGAGCAGTACTTC. Translated: CASTPGREGQYEQYF.

The chain carries TRBV5-1 and TRBJ1-2; D is unresolved. Germline CDR1 SGHRS, CDR2 YFSETQ. This CDR3 region has 14 residues. V lost 3 bases and J lost 4, with 13 bases in between. As DNA, the CDR3 is TGCGCCAGCAGCTCAGGTGAAACTTTCTATGGCTACACCTTC. It translates to CASSSGETFYGYTF.

The chain employs TRBV29-1 and TRBJ2-1; D is undetermined. Trimming took 0 bases from V and 0 from J, leaving 15 bases between them. The germline CDR1 and CDR2 sequences are SQVTM and ANQGSEA. This CDR3 is built from 17 residues. The CDR3 coding sequence is TGCAGCGTTGAAGATGGCGGAAAGGCGCGCTCCTACAATGAGCAGTTCTTC. Translated, it gives CSVEDGGKARSYNEQFF.

V usage is TRBV28 and J usage is TRBJ2-7; possible D gene TRBD1, 6 bases. CDR1 is MDHEN and CDR2 is SYDVKM in the germline V gene. The CDR3 extends over 12 amino acids. The V end was cut by 6 bases, the J end by 3 bases, with 9 bases between. CDR3 coding DNA: TGTGCCAGCAGGGTAGGGGGCTACGAGCAGTACTTC. Encoded protein: CASRVGGYEQYF.

The genes are TRBV6-1 and TRBJ2-4, with no clear D. The CDR3 is 13 residues long. V gave up 5 bases and J gave up 8 bases, with 13 bases separating them. From germline, CDR1 is MNHNS and CDR2 SASEGT. For the CDR3, the DNA is TGTGCCAGCAGTCCGATCCCACGGGACATTCAGTACTTC. This encodes CASSPIPRDIQYF.